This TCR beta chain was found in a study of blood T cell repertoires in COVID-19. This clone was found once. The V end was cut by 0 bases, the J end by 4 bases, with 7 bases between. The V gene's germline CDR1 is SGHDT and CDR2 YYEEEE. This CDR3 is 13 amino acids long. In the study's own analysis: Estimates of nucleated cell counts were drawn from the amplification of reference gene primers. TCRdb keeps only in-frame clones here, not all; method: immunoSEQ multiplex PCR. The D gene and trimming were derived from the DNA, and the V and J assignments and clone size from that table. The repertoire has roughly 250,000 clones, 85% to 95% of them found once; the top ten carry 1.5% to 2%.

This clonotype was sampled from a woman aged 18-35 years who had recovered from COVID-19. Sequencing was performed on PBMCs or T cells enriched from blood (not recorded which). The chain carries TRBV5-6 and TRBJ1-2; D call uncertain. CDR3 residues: CASSLANGYGYTF. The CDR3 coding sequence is TGTGCCAGCAGCTTGGCCAACGGCTATGGCTACACCTTC.